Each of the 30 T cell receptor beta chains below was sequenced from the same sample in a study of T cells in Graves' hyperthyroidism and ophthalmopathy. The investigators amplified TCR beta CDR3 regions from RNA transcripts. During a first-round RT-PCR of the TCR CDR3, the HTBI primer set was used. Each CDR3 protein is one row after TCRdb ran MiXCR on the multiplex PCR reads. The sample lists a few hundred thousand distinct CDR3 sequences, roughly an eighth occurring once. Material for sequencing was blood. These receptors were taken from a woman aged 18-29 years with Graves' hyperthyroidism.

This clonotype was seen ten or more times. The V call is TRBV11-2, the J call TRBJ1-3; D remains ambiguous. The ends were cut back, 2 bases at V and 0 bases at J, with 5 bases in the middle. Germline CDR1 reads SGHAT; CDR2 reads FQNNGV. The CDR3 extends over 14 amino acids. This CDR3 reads CASSLRDSGNTIYF. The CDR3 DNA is TGTGCCAGCAGCTTACGAGACTCTGGAAACACCATATATTTT.

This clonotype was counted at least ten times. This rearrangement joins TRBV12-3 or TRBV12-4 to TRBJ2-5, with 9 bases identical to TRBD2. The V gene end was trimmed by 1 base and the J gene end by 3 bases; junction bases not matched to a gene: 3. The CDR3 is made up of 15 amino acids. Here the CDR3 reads CASSLGGLAKETQYF. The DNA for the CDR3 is TGTGCCAGCAGTTTAGGCGGACTAGCGAAAGAGACCCAGTACTTC.

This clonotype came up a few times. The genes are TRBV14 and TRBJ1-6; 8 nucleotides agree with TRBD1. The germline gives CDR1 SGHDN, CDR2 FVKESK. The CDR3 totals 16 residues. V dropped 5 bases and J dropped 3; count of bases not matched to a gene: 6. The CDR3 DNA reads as TGTGCCAGCAGCTACGGAACAGGGGGCTATAATTCACCCCTCCACTTT. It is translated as CASSYGTGGYNSPLHF.

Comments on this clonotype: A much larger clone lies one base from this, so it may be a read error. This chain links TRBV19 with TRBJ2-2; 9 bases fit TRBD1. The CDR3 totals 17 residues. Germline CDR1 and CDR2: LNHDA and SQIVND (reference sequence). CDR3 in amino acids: CASTEGFGTGRAGELCF. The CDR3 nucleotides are TGTGCCAGTACCGAAGGATTTGGGACAGGGCGGGCAGGGGAGCTGTGTTTT.

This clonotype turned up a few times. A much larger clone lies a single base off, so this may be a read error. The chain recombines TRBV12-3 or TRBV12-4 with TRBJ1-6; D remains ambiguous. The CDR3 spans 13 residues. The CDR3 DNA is TGTGCCAGCTCCTGGTCCTCTAATTCACCCCTCCACTTT. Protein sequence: CASSWSSNSPLHF.

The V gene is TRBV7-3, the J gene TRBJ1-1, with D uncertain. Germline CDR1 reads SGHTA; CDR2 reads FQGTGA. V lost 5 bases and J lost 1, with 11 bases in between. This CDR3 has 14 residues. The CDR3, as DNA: TGTGCCAGCAGCCCCCATGGCACGAACACTGAAGCTTTCTTT. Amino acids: CASSPHGTNTEAFF.

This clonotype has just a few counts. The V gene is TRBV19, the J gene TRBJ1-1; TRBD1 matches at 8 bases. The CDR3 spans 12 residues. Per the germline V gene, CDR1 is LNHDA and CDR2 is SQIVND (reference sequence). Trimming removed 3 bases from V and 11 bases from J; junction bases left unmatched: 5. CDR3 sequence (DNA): TGTGCCAGTAGTATCGGGACAGGTAGGGCTTTCTTT. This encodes CASSIGTGRAFF.

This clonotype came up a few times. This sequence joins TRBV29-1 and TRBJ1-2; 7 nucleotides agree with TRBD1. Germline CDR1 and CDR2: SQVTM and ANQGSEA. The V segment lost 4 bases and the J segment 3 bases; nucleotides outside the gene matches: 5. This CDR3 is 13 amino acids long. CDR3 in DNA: TGCAGCGTTGCCCTCACAGGGGACTATGGCTACACCTTC. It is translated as CSVALTGDYGYTF.

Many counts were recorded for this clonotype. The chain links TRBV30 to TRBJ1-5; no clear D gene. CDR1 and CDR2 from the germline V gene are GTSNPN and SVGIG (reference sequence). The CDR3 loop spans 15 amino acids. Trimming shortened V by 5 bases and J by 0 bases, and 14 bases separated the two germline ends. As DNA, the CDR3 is TGTGCCTGGGGCCCGCGACAAAATAGCAATCAGCCCCAGCATTTT. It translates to CAWGPRQNSNQPQHF.

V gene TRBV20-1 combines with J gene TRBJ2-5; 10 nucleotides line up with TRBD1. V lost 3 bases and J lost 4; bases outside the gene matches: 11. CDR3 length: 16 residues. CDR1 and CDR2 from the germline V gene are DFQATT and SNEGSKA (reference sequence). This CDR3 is CSARNRQGARGETQYF. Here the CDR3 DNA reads TGCAGTGCTAGGAACCGACAGGGGGCGCGGGGAGAGACCCAGTACTTC.

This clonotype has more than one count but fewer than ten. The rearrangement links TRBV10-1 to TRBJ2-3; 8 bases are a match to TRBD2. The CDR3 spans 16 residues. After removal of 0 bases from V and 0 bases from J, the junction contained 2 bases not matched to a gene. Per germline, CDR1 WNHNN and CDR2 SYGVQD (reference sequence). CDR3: CASSESTSESTDTQYF. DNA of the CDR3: TGCGCCAGCAGTGAGTCGACTAGCGAGAGCACAGATACGCAGTATTTT.

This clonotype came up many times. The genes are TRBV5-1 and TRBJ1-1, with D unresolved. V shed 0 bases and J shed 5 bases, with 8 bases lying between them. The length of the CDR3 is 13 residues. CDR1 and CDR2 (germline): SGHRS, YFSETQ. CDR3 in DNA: TGCGCCAGCAGCTTGGAAGCAGATACTGAAGCTTTCTTT. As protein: CASSLEADTEAFF.

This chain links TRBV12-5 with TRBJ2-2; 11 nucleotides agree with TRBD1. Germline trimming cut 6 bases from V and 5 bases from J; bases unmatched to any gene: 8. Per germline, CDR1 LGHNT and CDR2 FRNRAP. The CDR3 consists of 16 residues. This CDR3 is CASGPRTGGQTGELFF. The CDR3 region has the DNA TGTGCTAGTGGCCCCAGGACAGGGGGCCAAACCGGGGAGCTGTTTTTT. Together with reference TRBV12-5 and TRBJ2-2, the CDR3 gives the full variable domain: DARVTQTPRHKVTEMGQEVTMRCQPILGHNTVFWYRQTMMQGLELLAYFRNRAPLDDSGMPKDRFSAEMPDATLATLKIQPSEPRDSAVYFCASGPRTGGQTGELFFGEGSRLTVL.

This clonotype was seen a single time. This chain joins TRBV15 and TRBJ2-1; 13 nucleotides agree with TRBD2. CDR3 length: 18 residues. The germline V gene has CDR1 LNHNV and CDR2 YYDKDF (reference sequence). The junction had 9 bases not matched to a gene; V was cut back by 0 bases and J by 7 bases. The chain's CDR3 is CATSRDTSGRAGRNEQFF. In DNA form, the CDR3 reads TGTGCCACCAGCAGAGATACTAGCGGGAGGGCCGGGAGGAATGAGCAGTTCTTC.

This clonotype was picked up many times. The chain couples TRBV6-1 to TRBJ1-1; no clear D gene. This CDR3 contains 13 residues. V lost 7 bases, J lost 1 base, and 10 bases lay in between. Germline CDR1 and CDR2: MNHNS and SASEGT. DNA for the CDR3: TGTGCCAGCAACCCTCAGGAGAACACTGAAGCTTTCTTT. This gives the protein CASNPQENTEAFF.

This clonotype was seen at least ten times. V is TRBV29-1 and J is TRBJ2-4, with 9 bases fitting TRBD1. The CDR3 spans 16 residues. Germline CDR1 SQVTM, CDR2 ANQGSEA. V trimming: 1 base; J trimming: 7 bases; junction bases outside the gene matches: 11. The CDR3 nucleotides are TGCAGCGTTGAAGTGGGGGGGACAGGGCGACGGAACATTCAGTACTTC. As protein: CSVEVGGTGRRNIQYF.

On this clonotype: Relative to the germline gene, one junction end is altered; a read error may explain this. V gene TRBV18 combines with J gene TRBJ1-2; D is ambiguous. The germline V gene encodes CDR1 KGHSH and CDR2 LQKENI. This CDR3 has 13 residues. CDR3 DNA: TGCGCCAGCTCACCACCTGACTCCTTTGGCTACACCTTC. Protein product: CASSPPDSFGYTF. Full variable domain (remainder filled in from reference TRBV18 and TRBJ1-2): NAGVMQNPRHLVRRRGQEARLRCSPMKGHSHVYWYRQLPEEGLKFMVYLQKENIIDESGMPKERFSAEFPKEGPSILRIQQVVRGDSAAYFCASSPPDSFGYTFGSGTRLTVV.

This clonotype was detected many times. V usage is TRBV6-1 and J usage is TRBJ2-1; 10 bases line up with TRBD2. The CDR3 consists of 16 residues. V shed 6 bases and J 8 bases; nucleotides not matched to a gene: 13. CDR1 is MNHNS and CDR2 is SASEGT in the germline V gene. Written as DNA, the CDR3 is TGTGCCAGCAGAGACAGGGGTGGGCTAGCGGGAGATGAGCAGTTCTTC. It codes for CASRDRGGLAGDEQFF.

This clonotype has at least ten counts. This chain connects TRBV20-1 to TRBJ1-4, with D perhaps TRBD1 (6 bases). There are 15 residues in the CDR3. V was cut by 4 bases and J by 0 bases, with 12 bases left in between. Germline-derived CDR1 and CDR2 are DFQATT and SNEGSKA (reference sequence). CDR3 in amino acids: CSANLAGATNEKLFF. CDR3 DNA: TGCAGTGCTAACCTCGCAGGGGCAACTAATGAAAAACTGTTTTTT.

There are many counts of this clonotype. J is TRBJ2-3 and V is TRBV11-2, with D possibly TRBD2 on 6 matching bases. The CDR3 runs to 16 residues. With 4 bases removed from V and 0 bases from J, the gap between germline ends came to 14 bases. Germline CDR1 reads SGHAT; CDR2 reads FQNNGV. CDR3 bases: TGTGCCAGCAGCTCTATAGCGGACTCTAGCACAGATACGCAGTATTTT. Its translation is CASSSIADSSTDTQYF.

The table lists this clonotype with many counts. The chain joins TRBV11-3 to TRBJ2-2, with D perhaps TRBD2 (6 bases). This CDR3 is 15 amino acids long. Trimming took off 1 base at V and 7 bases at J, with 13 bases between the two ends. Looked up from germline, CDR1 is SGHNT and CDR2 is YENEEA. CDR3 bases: TGTGCCAGCAGCTTAGGGTCGCGGGATTACGGGGAGCTGTTTTTT. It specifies CASSLGSRDYGELFF.

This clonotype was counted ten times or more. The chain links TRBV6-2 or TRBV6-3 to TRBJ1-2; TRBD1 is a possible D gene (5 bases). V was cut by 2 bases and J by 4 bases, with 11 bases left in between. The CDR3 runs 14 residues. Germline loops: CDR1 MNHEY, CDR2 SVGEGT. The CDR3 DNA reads TGTGCCAGCAGTTACCGGGGGGAAAGCTATGGCTACACCTTC. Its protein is CASSYRGESYGYTF.

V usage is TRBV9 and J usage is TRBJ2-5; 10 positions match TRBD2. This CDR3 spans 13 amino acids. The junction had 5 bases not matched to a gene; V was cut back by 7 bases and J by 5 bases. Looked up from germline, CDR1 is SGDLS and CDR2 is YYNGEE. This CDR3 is CASGGLAKETQYF. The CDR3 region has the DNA TGTGCCAGCGGGGGACTAGCGAAGGAGACCCAGTACTTC.

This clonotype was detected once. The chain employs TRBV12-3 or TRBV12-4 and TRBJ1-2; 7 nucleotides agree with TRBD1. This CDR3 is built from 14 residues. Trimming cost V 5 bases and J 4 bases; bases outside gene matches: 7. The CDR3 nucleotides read TGTGCCAGCAGTGAACAGGGGCCCCTCTATGGCTACACCTTC. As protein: CASSEQGPLYGYTF.

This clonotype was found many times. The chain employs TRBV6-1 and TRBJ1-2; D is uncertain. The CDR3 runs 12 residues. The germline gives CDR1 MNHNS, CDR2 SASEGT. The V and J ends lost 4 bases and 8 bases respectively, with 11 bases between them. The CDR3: CASSGRGRGYTF. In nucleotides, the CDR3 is TGTGCCAGCAGTGGACGGGGAAGGGGCTACACCTTC.

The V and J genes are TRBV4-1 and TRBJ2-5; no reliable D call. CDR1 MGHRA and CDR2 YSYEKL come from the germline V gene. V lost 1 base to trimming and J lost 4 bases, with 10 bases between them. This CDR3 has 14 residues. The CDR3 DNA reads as TGCGCCAGCAGCCAAGGGTCTAGTCGAGAGACCCAGTACTTC. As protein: CASSQGSSRETQYF.

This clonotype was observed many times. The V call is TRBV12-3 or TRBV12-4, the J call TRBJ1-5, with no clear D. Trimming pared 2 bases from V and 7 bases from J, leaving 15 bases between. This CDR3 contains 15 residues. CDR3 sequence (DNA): TGTGCCAGCAGTTTAAAGGCCTCTGCGAAGCAGCCCCAGCATTTT. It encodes CASSLKASAKQPQHF.

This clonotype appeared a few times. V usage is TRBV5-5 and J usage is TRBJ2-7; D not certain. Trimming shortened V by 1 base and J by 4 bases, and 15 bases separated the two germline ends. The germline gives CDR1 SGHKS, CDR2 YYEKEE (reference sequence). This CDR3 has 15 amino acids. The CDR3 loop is CASSLREPRVYEQYV. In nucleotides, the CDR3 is TGTGCCAGCAGCTTGCGTGAACCCAGAGTTTACGAGCAGTACGTC.

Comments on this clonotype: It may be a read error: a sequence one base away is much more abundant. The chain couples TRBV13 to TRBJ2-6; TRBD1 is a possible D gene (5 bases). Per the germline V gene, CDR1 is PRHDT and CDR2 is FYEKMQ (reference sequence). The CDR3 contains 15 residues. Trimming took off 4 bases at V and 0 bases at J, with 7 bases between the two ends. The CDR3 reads CASSSRDSGANVLTF. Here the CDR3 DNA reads TGTGCCAGCAGCTCCAGGGACTCTGGGGCCAACGTCCTGACTTTC.

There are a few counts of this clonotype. The DNA for the CDR3 is TGTGCCAGCAGCAACAGAAACACCATATATTTT. Amino acid sequence: CASSNRNTIYF. This chain connects TRBV13 to TRBJ1-3, with D uncertain. V shed 5 bases and J shed 5 bases, with 4 bases lying between them. The germline V gene encodes CDR1 PRHDT and CDR2 FYEKMQ (reference sequence). The length of the CDR3 is 11 residues.